The T cell receptor beta chain under discussion was sequenced for a study of vaccination effects on CD4 cells after COVID-19 (dated 2022 in TCRdb). Describing the broader study: Post-vaccine samples across the study were collected a median of 72 days after the second dose, with a range of 14 to 241. SARS-CoV-2 spike-specific CD4+ TCR repertoires from before and after mRNA vaccination were compared in COVID-19 convalescent patients and in infection-naive vaccine recipients. Cultures from other donors in the study were sequenced with the Oncomine TCR Beta short-read assay on an Illumina iSeq 100. The full study included roughly 10 COVID-19 convalescent patients and a few SARS-CoV-2-naive healthy vaccine recipients.

Note on this clone: Its antigen remains unidentified. Within one base of it there is no much larger clone, and no base qualities were kept.

Study-wide findings and limitations: At late post-vaccination timepoints, both infection-induced and vaccine-induced clones showed marked clonal contraction, consistent with waning T cell responses. The study was limited by a small number of convalescent patients, and early post-infection timepoints were lacking. Among healthy vaccine recipients, nearly all vaccine-induced clones were SARS-CoV-2 mono-reactive, and only 1 of 255 was cross-reactive with common cold coronaviruses.

In the ViraFEST assay, PBMC were stimulated with viral peptide pools, and TCR sequencing was then used to find antigen-specific CD4+ T cell clonotypes based on their expansion. After about 10 days of culture, CD4+ T cells were isolated with the EasySep CD4+ T cell isolation kit. Each participant received two doses of an mRNA SARS-CoV-2 vaccine, either BNT162b2 or mRNA-1273. Negative nucleocapsid antibody results before and after vaccination confirmed that the healthy vaccine recipients had no prior SARS-CoV-2 infection. A few million PBMC per well were cultured with approximately 10 ug/ml peptides in IMDM containing approximately 4.7% human AB serum, about 9.6 IU/ml IL-2 and gentamicin. Half of the culture medium was replaced with fresh IL-2-containing medium on days 3 and 7. Unless noted otherwise, every peptide stimulation condition was cultured in triplicate wells. Using Ficoll-Paque Plus gradient centrifugation, PBMC were separated from whole blood and then either used fresh or cryopreserved at -140C. The overlapping peptide pools covered the spike proteins of SARS-CoV-2 as well as those of the common cold coronaviruses HCoV-NL63, HCoV-OC43 and HCoV-229E. The QIAamp micro DNA kit was used to extract genomic DNA from the cultured CD4+ T cells.

At the junction V is shortened by 4 bases and J by 2 bases, with 18 bases in between. Based on the germline V gene (reference sequence), the CDR1 and CDR2 sequences are SEHNR and FQNEAQ. The CDR3 runs 17 amino acids, cysteine and phenylalanine included. Only the CDR3 DNA stays, 51 bases, in frame from base 1. The library came from the immunoSEQ multiplex PCR assay. DNA from the cultured, isolated CD4+ T cells was subjected to TCR beta CDR3 sequencing. Under the source paper's analysis protocol: Non-productive TCR sequences were removed, reads were trimmed to the CDR3 region, and CDR3s of at least 7 amino acids were retained. Antigen-specific clonotypes were identified using the MANAFEST web app by comparison of expansion in peptide wells against reference cultures. For clones to be considered positive, expansion at FDR<0.05 versus reference and all other wells, an odds ratio above 5, and a frequency above 0.1% in two replicate wells were required. Cross-reactive clonotypes were defined as significantly expanded in SARS-CoV-2 spike wells and in at least one common cold coronavirus spike condition. Using the stringdist R package, CDR3 similarity was measured by Levenshtein distance, and unrooted trees were constructed with ape in R 3.6.1. Imported from immuneACCESS, the table was reduced by TCRdb to in-frame sequences with V and J called. These copies leave out some clones; in studies compared against another copy, an unresolved V gene accounts for under half, and the cause of the remainder is not known. V and J calls and clone size come straight from that table; D and trimming were deduced from the DNA. The sample includes some 30,000 clones, with 75% to 90% observed a single time. The top ten constitute 5.8% of the sample.

The sequence came from a human donor who received a COVID-19 vaccine. Some clones in this sample may be carry-over from other donors' samples. The specimen comprised CD4+ T cells from PBMCs cultured with SARS-CoV-2 spike peptides, sampled after COVID-19 vaccination. Per the publication, the cell subset or site label means: SARS-CoV-2 spike overlapping peptide pool stimulation. The rearranged segments are TRBV7-9 and TRBJ1-5; TRBD1 might be the D gene, on 6 matching bases. The CDR3 corresponds to CASSSQRGGDGNQPQHF. The nucleotide sequence reads as follows: TGTGCCAGCAGCTCACAGAGGGGGGGGGACGGCAATCAGCCCCAGCATTTT.